Below, 12 T cell receptor beta chains from the same sample are listed, as sequenced in a study of blood T cell repertoires in COVID-19. Sequencing used immunoSEQ multiplex PCR; TCRdb keeps in-frame clones, though not all of them. The sample contains 75,000 to 90,000 clones, roughly 80% of which appear only once. Sequencing used peripheral blood. The receptor source for this set is a man in his sixties with COVID-19, enrolled during active disease.

The chain couples TRBV6-5 to TRBJ1-2; 9 nucleotides align to TRBD1. CDR3 length: 15 amino acids. Germline CDR1 is MNHEY and CDR2 is SVGAGI. The ends lost 5 bases at V and 3 bases at J; junction bases unmatched: 7. The CDR3 coding sequence is TGTGCCAGCAGTACATCCGGGACAGGGTACTATGGCTACACCTTC. Translated: CASSTSGTGYYGYTF.

The rearrangement joins TRBV19 to TRBJ2-5; 9 bases are a match to TRBD2. Losses at the gene ends were 4 bases for V and 4 bases for J; bases not matched to a gene: 4. The CDR3 extends over 14 amino acids. Germline CDR1 is LNHDA and CDR2 is SQIVND (reference sequence). The CDR3 region is CASSSGGALETQYF. The CDR3 bases are TGTGCCAGTAGTAGCGGGGGGGCCCTAGAGACCCAGTACTTC.

As concerns this clone: One junction end disagrees with the germline gene, perhaps due to a read error. This chain connects TRBV7-7 to TRBJ2-1, with D perhaps matching TRBD2 (5 bases). The germline V gene encodes CDR1 SSHAT and CDR2 FNYEAQ (reference sequence). The CDR3 runs 13 residues. CDR3 nucleotides: TGTGCTAGCAGCTCGAGCGGAGACAATGAGCAGTTCTTC. Its protein is CASSSSGDNEQFF.

The rearrangement uses TRBV6-5 and TRBJ2-7; D gene uncertain. The germline gives CDR1 MNHEY, CDR2 SVGAGI. The V gene lost 0 bases and the J gene lost 6 bases, with 3 bases spanning the gap. The CDR3 is 11 amino acids. The CDR3 sequence is CASSYSREQYF. CDR3 DNA sequence: TGTGCCAGCAGTTACTCTCGCGAGCAGTACTTC.

V gene TRBV4-1 combines with J gene TRBJ2-2; D gene unclear. Trimming shortened V by 3 bases and J by 3 bases, and 8 bases separated the two germline ends. From germline, CDR1 is MGHRA and CDR2 YSYEKL. The CDR3 loop spans 14 amino acids. Written as DNA, the CDR3 is TGCGCCAGCAGCCACCGACGGGACACCGGGGAGCTGTTTTTT. The encoded protein is CASSHRRDTGELFF.

V and J are TRBV7-3 and TRBJ2-7, with TRBD2 as a possible D gene (5 bases). CDR3 length equals 15 residues. CDR1 and CDR2 (germline): SGHTA, FQGTGA. Trimming left V 0 bases short and J 6 bases short, with 15 bases between. In DNA, the CDR3 is TGTGCCAGCAGCTTAACGGCCGGCCCCGGGGTCGAGCAGTACTTC. It is translated as CASSLTAGPGVEQYF.

The genes are TRBV19 and TRBJ1-5; D remains ambiguous. V was shortened by 2 bases and J by 5 bases, with 4 bases between the two germline ends. CDR1 is LNHDA, CDR2 SQIVND, per germline (reference sequence). This CDR3 is 12 amino acids long. Here the CDR3 reads CASSIIDQPQHF. CDR3 coding DNA: TGTGCCAGTAGTATAATCGATCAGCCCCAGCATTTT.

The rearrangement links TRBV7-8 to TRBJ2-1; a weak D match, TRBD1 (6 bases). The CDR3 contains 16 residues. V was clipped by 3 bases and J by 6 bases, with 18 bases between them. Germline CDR1 is SGHVS and CDR2 is FQNEAQ. DNA of the CDR3: TGTGCCAGCAGCTTCTCGACAGGCTTCCTCGGCAATGAGCAGTTCTTC. Its translation: CASSFSTGFLGNEQFF.

This clone was seen a handful of times. The rearrangement joins TRBV7-9 to TRBJ2-7; possibly TRBD1 for D (5 bases). The CDR3 is 14 residues long. Per germline, CDR1 SEHNR and CDR2 FQNEAQ (reference sequence). The V end lost 6 bases, the J end lost 2 bases, and 14 bases lay between the germline ends. The CDR3 here is CASSQKTDPYEQYF. The CDR3 DNA sequence: TGTGCCAGCAGTCAGAAGACAGACCCCTACGAGCAGTACTTC.

This clone was counted a single time. This sequence joins TRBV5-4 and TRBJ2-1; 10 bases fit TRBD2. Germline CDR1 and CDR2: SGHNT and YYREEE (reference sequence). The CDR3 has 15 residues. V dropped 0 bases and J dropped 7; count of bases not matched to a gene: 4. CDR3 bases: TGTGCCAGCAGCTTGGAACTAGCGGGATTGAATGAGCAGTTCTTC. This encodes CASSLELAGLNEQFF.

CDR3 nucleotides: TGTGCCTGGATGCCGGGACAGGGGCCCCTAACCTATGGCTACACCTTC. Translation gives CAWMPGQGPLTYGYTF. The rearrangement uses TRBV30 and TRBJ1-2; 10 positions agree with TRBD1. The trim removed 4 bases at V and 4 bases at J, leaving 12 bases unmatched. The CDR3 runs to 16 residues. Germline V gene data show CDR1 as GTSNPN and CDR2 as SVGIG (reference sequence).

The chain carries TRBV11-3 and TRBJ2-1, with a tentative D call TRBD1 (6 bases). The CDR3 runs to 15 residues. Germline V lookup: CDR1 SGHNT, CDR2 YENEEA. The V gene lost 5 bases and the J gene lost 7 bases, with 18 bases spanning the gap. Here the CDR3 DNA reads TGTGCCAGCAGCCCCCCGGAACTAGGGGGAAATGAGCAGTTCTTC. It codes for CASSPPELGGNEQFF.